The 10 T cell receptor beta chains below all came from one sample that was sequenced in a study of cytomegalovirus exposure and HLA in healthy donors. The study ran its PCR with 60 Vbeta and 13 Jbeta primers. Here immunoSEQ multiplex PCR was the method, and the copy in TCRdb shows in-frame clones only, minus some. The table lists over 200,000 clones, 82% of them singletons. The sample consisted of PBMCs. The receptors originated from a woman between 40 and 55 years old in good health and CMV-seronegative.

The genes are TRBV6-6 and TRBJ2-2, with a weak D call TRBD1 (6 bases). Trimming pared 6 bases from V and 6 bases from J, leaving 20 bases between. Germline CDR1 reads MNHNY; CDR2 reads SVGAGI (reference sequence). The CDR3 is 16 amino acids. CDR3: CASRTSSGTIAGELFF. The CDR3 DNA follows: TGTGCCAGCAGGACTTCTTCCGGGACAATCGCCGGGGAGCTGTTTTTT.

This clone was detected only once. This chain's CDR3 is CAWNLDRGNEKLFF. As DNA, the CDR3 is TGTGCCTGGAACCTGGACAGGGGGAATGAAAAACTGTTTTTT. This chain connects TRBV30 to TRBJ1-4, with TRBD1 identical over 10 bases. The CDR3 length is 14 residues. The J segment lost 5 bases and the V segment lost 4 bases, leaving 4 bases of the junction unmatched. CDR1 and CDR2 (germline): GTSNPN, SVGIG (reference sequence). Drawing the rest from reference TRBV30 and TRBJ1-4, the complete variable domain is SQTIHQWPATLVQPVGSPLSLECTVEGTSNPNLYWYRQAAGRGLQLLFYSVGIGQISSEVPQNLSASRPQDRQFILSSKKLLLSDSGFYLCAWNLDRGNEKLFFGSGTQLSVL.

The rearrangement joins TRBV5-1 to TRBJ1-5, with D maybe TRBD1 (5 bases). There are 13 residues in the CDR3. V lost 4 bases, J lost 6 bases, and 11 bases lay in between. In germline, CDR1 is SGHRS, CDR2 YFSETQ. The CDR3 DNA reads TGCGCCAGCAGCGGGGGGGTAGGTCAGCCCCAGCATTTT. Translation gives CASSGGVGQPQHF.

V and J are TRBV5-1 and TRBJ1-2, with D uncertain. The CDR3 runs 14 residues. Trimming pared 3 bases from V and 7 bases from J, leaving 16 bases between. Germline V lookup: CDR1 SGHRS, CDR2 YFSETQ. CDR3 in DNA: TGCGCCAGCAGCTCCGAGCCGACCCCGGGTGGCTACACCTTC. It is translated as CASSSEPTPGGYTF.

This clone came up once. Here the CDR3 reads CASSLSGLTPLHF. The CDR3, as DNA: TGTGCCAGCAGCCTTTCGGGACTTACACCCCTCCACTTT. The rearrangement uses TRBV14 and TRBJ1-6, with a possible D match to TRBD1 (5 bases). V was trimmed by 4 bases and J by 11 bases, leaving 12 bases between them. Germline CDR1 and CDR2: SGHDN and FVKESK. This CDR3 comprises 13 residues.

The genes are TRBV28 and TRBJ1-6; perhaps TRBD1 as D (5 bases). Trimming removed 1 base from V and 7 bases from J, with 11 bases in between. The V gene's germline CDR1 is MDHEN and CDR2 SYDVKM. The CDR3 has 15 residues. The chain's CDR3 is CASSLYQGPNSPLHF. The CDR3 bases are TGTGCCAGCAGTTTATATCAGGGCCCCAATTCACCCCTCCACTTT. Full variable domain (rest looked up from reference TRBV28 and TRBJ1-6): DVKVTQSSRYLVKRTGEKVFLECVQDMDHENMFWYRQDPGLGLRLIYFSYDVKMKEKGDIPEGYSVSREKKERFSLILESASTNQTSMYLCASSLYQGPNSPLHFGNGTRLTVT.

This rearrangement joins TRBV29-1 to TRBJ2-5, with a weak D call TRBD2 (6 bases). V lost 4 bases, J lost 2 bases, and 11 bases lay in between. CDR3 size: 13 residues. In germline, CDR1 is SQVTM, CDR2 ANQGSEA. The CDR3 DNA is TGCAGCGTTGGCGCGGGGACTCAAGAGACCCAGTACTTC. Protein sequence: CSVGAGTQETQYF.

This clone was counted once. J is TRBJ1-1 and V is TRBV5-4; the D gene is possibly TRBD1 (5 bases). The ends were cut back, 4 bases at V and 5 bases at J, with 18 bases in the middle. The CDR3 is 15 amino acids. Germline CDR1 and CDR2: SGHNT and YYREEE (reference sequence). CDR3 amino acids: CASSMTITGGTEAFF. As DNA, the CDR3 is TGTGCCAGCAGCATGACCATTACGGGGGGGACTGAAGCTTTCTTT.

V and J are TRBV5-1 and TRBJ1-4; 9 positions match TRBD1. Germline-derived CDR1 and CDR2 are SGHRS and YFSETQ. This CDR3 comprises 14 residues. V lost 8 bases to trimming and J lost 8 bases; unmatched junction nucleotides: 10. The CDR3 protein is CASRVDRGREKLFF. The CDR3 DNA sequence: TGCGCCAGTCGGGTGGACAGGGGACGAGAAAAACTGTTTTTT.

This chain links TRBV9 with TRBJ1-3; 8 bases are a match to TRBD1. The ends lost 3 bases at V and 2 bases at J; junction bases unmatched: 4. Per germline, CDR1 SGDLS and CDR2 YYNGEE. This CDR3 comprises 15 residues. The CDR3 DNA sequence: TGTGCCAGCAGCGCACAGGGGGATCCTGGAAACACCATATATTTT. This sequence encodes CASSAQGDPGNTIYF.